Each of the 30 T cell receptor beta chains below was sequenced from the same sample in a study of cytomegalovirus exposure and HLA in healthy donors. PCR primers comprised 60 Vbeta and 13 Jbeta primers. The assay was immunoSEQ multiplex PCR, and TCRdb's table has in-frame clones only and misses some. The sample contains some 130,000 clones, around 63% of which appear only once. Material: PBMCs. The receptors shown here come from a human donor in good health.

The gene calls are TRBV28 and TRBJ2-7; the match to TRBD2 covers 7 bases. The CDR3 contains 14 residues. V was pared by 3 bases and J by 3 bases, with 5 bases of the junction left unmatched. From germline, CDR1 is MDHEN and CDR2 SYDVKM. CDR3 sequence reads: CASSLVGGLYEQYF. CDR3 nucleotides: TGTGCCAGCAGTTTGGTGGGAGGGCTCTACGAGCAGTACTTC.

This chain uses TRBV6-5 with TRBJ2-5, with 10 bases that match TRBD2. The CDR3 is 15 residues long. V gave up 7 bases and J gave up 2 bases; unmatched junction bases: 7. Per the germline V gene, CDR1 is MNHEY and CDR2 is SVGAGI. CDR3 DNA: TGTGCCAGCATTAGAGAACTAGCGGGACAAGAGACCCAGTACTTC. It yields the protein CASIRELAGQETQYF.

V usage is TRBV5-1 and J usage is TRBJ2-1; 13 bases are a match to TRBD2. CDR3 length: 15 amino acids. CDR1 SGHRS and CDR2 YFSETQ come from the germline V gene. The J segment lost 7 bases and the V segment lost 0 bases, leaving 1 base of the junction unmatched. CDR3 sequence reads: CASSLGTSGRNEQFF. CDR3 sequence (DNA): TGCGCCAGCAGCTTGGGGACTAGCGGGAGAAATGAGCAGTTCTTC. Drawing the rest from reference TRBV5-1 and TRBJ2-1, the complete variable domain is KAGVTQTPRYLIKTRGQQVTLSCSPISGHRSVSWYQQTPGQGLQFLFEYFSETQRNKGNFPGRFSGRQFSNSRSEMNVSTLELGDSALYLCASSLGTSGRNEQFFGPGTRLTVL.

In this sample, this clone turned up a few times. The chain is built from TRBV15 and TRBJ2-3; 11 nucleotides match TRBD2. This CDR3 comprises 16 residues. V was clipped by 4 bases and J by 1 base; unmatched bases: 4. Germline V gives CDR1 LNHNV, CDR2 YYDKDF (reference sequence). CDR3: CATSTLLAGGTDTQYF. The CDR3 bases are TGTGCCACCAGCACCCTACTAGCGGGAGGCACAGATACGCAGTATTTT. Looking up the rest from reference TRBV15 and TRBJ2-3 gives the full variable domain: DAMVIQNPRYQVTQFGKPVTLSCSQTLNHNVMYWYQQKSSQAPKLLFHYYDKDFNNEADTPDNFQSRRPNTSFCFLDIRSPGLGDTAMYLCATSTLLAGGTDTQYFGPGTRLTVL.

V and J are TRBV14 and TRBJ2-5, with a possible D match to TRBD2 (5 bases). Trimming removed 8 bases from V and 5 bases from J, with 15 bases in between. CDR3 length: 13 amino acids. CDR1 SGHDN and CDR2 FVKESK come from the germline V gene. The CDR3 DNA reads as TGTGCCAGCGGGTGGACTGGGTTGGAGACCCAGTACTTC. Protein product: CASGWTGLETQYF.

This clone was counted once. V is TRBV6-5 and J is TRBJ2-3; TRBD1 is a possible D gene (5 bases). Germline loops: CDR1 MNHEY, CDR2 SVGAGI. V was clipped by 0 bases and J by 5 bases, with 12 bases between them. The CDR3 runs 15 residues. The CDR3 nucleotides read TGTGCCAGCAGTTACTCGAGCAGGGCCCGAGATACGCAGTATTTT. As protein: CASSYSSRARDTQYF.

The rearrangement joins TRBV4-1 to TRBJ2-5; tentatively, D is TRBD1 (6 bases). The CDR3 has 14 amino acids. Trimming removed 3 bases from V and 4 bases from J, with 12 bases in between. The V gene's germline CDR1 is MGHRA and CDR2 YSYEKL. The CDR3 nucleotides read TGCGCCAGCAGCCAGCACAGGGTAGTAGAGACCCAGTACTTC. Translated: CASSQHRVVETQYF.

The chain uses TRBV4-1 and TRBJ2-1; TRBD2 agrees at 10 bases. Trimming at V came to 1 base and at J to 4 bases, leaving 4 bases not matched to a gene. The CDR3 spans 16 residues. Germline V CDR1 and CDR2: MGHRA, YSYEKL. CDR3 DNA: TGCGCCAGCAGCCAAGGAGAAGCGGGGGGGTACAATGAGCAGTTCTTC. Amino acids: CASSQGEAGGYNEQFF.

This chain joins TRBV19 and TRBJ2-1; 8 bases are a match to TRBD2. CDR3 length: 15 residues. J was trimmed by 5 bases and V by 7 bases; bases with no gene match: 10. Germline CDR1 LNHDA, CDR2 SQIVND (reference sequence). CDR3 residues: CASTQPGRGNNEQFF. The CDR3 DNA is TGTGCCAGTACCCAACCCGGGAGGGGGAACAATGAGCAGTTCTTC.

This chain uses TRBV19 with TRBJ1-5, with TRBD1 as a possible D gene (5 bases). V lost 1 base to trimming and J lost 0 bases, with 7 bases between them. The CDR3 sequence is 15 residues long. Germline V gives CDR1 LNHDA, CDR2 SQIVND (reference sequence). The CDR3 spells CASSIGTYSNQPQHF. For the CDR3, the DNA is TGTGCCAGTAGTATAGGGACATATAGCAATCAGCCCCAGCATTTT.

The V and J genes are TRBV28 and TRBJ1-2; 7 nucleotides agree with TRBD1. CDR1 is MDHEN, CDR2 SYDVKM, per germline. V trimming: 6 bases; J trimming: 8 bases; junction bases outside the gene matches: 9. The CDR3 consists of 13 residues. CDR3 residues: CASRETGLRGYTF. CDR3 DNA: TGTGCCAGCAGAGAGACAGGGTTGAGAGGCTACACCTTC.

J is TRBJ1-5 and V is TRBV6-1; 9 bases match TRBD1. CDR1 is MNHNS and CDR2 is SASEGT in the germline V gene. The CDR3 runs to 15 residues. V shed 4 bases and J 7 bases; nucleotides not matched to a gene: 8. CDR3 region: CASSAQTGGMQPQHF. CDR3 nucleotides: TGTGCCAGCAGTGCCCAGACAGGGGGTATGCAGCCCCAGCATTTT.

The genes are TRBV27 and TRBJ2-3; TRBD1 matches at 7 bases. Per germline, CDR1 MNHEY and CDR2 SMNVEV (reference sequence). CDR3 length: 14 residues. Trimming cost V 5 bases and J 2 bases; bases outside gene matches: 4. The CDR3 spells CASSPDRATDTQYF. Here the CDR3 DNA reads TGTGCCAGCAGTCCCGACAGGGCCACAGATACGCAGTATTTT.

A single count supports this clone. The chain links TRBV9 to TRBJ2-5, with TRBD2 as a possible D gene (5 bases). V was clipped by 1 base and J by 4 bases, with 14 bases between them. The CDR3 contains 15 residues. Looked up from germline, CDR1 is SGDLS and CDR2 is YYNGEE. The CDR3 bases are TGTGCCAGCAGCGTAATGGGCAGCGGAGGAGAGACCCAGTACTTC. Amino acids: CASSVMGSGGETQYF.

The J gene is TRBJ1-1, the V gene TRBV29-1; 10 bases agree with TRBD1. The CDR3 is 15 residues long. J gave up 6 bases and V 4 bases, and 11 bases lay outside the gene matches. From germline, CDR1 is SQVTM and CDR2 ANQGSEA. CDR3 nucleotides: TGCAGCGTTGCTCGGGGACAGGGGCTCACCTCTGAAGCTTTCTTT. Its protein is CSVARGQGLTSEAFF.

V gene TRBV4-1 combines with J gene TRBJ2-7, with D perhaps matching TRBD2 (5 bases). V lost 3 bases, J lost 3 bases, and 21 bases lay in between. The CDR3 runs to 17 residues. Germline assignment: CDR1 MGHRA and CDR2 YSYEKL. The CDR3 coding sequence is TGCGCCAGCAGCCAGACCGACTTCGGGATGATAAACTACGAGCAGTACTTC. Amino acid sequence: CASSQTDFGMINYEQYF.

This clone was detected only a few times. The chain has TRBV7-2 and TRBJ2-7, with a tentative D call TRBD2 (7 bases). Germline CDR1 reads SGHTA; CDR2 reads FQGNSA. The CDR3 consists of 14 residues. V shed 5 bases and J shed 6 bases, with 17 bases lying between them. The CDR3 protein is CASSPTRGAREQYF. The CDR3, as DNA: TGTGCCAGCAGCCCTACACGGGGGGCGCGCGAGCAGTACTTC.

The chain carries TRBV7-9 and TRBJ2-1; the D gene is possibly TRBD2 (6 bases). V shed 5 bases and J shed 3 bases, with 14 bases lying between them. In germline, CDR1 is SEHNR, CDR2 FQNEAQ (reference sequence). The CDR3 consists of 15 residues. As DNA, the CDR3 is TGTGCCAGCAGCCTCCCGTTCGGGGGCTACAATGAGCAGTTCTTC. Amino acid sequence: CASSLPFGGYNEQFF. Drawing the rest from reference TRBV7-9 and TRBJ2-1, the complete variable domain is DTGVSQNPRHKITKRGQNVTFRCDPISEHNRLYWYRQTLGQGPEFLTYFQNEAQLEKSRLLSDRFSAERPKGSFSTLEIQRTEQGDSAMYLCASSLPFGGYNEQFFGPGTRLTVL.

This rearrangement joins TRBV5-1 to TRBJ2-6, with 10 bases lining up with TRBD1. The J segment lost 11 bases and the V segment lost 4 bases, leaving 3 bases of the junction unmatched. The CDR3 contains 13 residues. Per germline, CDR1 SGHRS and CDR2 YFSETQ. CDR3 bases: TGCGCCAGCAGCCGCGACAGGGGGCACGTCCTGACTTTC. It encodes CASSRDRGHVLTF.

This clone has a handful of counts. The chain is built from TRBV28 and TRBJ1-4, with 10 bases that match TRBD1. CDR1 and CDR2 from the germline V gene are MDHEN and SYDVKM. The V segment lost 5 bases and the J segment 7 bases; nucleotides outside the gene matches: 13. This CDR3 has 17 residues. As DNA, the CDR3 is TGTGCCAGCAGTCCCCCGGGACAGGGGAGCAGGGGTGAAAAACTGTTTTTT. Its translation: CASSPPGQGSRGEKLFF.

The rearrangement links TRBV7-2 to TRBJ2-2; 7 nucleotides agree with TRBD2. The V gene end was trimmed by 2 bases and the J gene end by 1 base; junction bases not matched to a gene: 10. The CDR3 extends over 18 amino acids. Germline V gives CDR1 SGHTA, CDR2 FQGNSA. CDR3 nucleotides: TGTGCCAGCAGCTTAACCCGCGAGCTAGCGGAGAACACCGGGGAGCTGTTTTTT. The encoded protein is CASSLTRELAENTGELFF.

The chain combines TRBV7-9 with TRBJ2-5; D unclear. Trimming removed 1 base from V and 3 bases from J, with 9 bases in between. From germline, CDR1 is SEHNR and CDR2 FQNEAQ (reference sequence). The CDR3 sequence is 14 residues long. The CDR3 DNA sequence: TGTGCCAGCAGCTTAGAAACCAGGAAAGAGACCCAGTACTTC. Residues: CASSLETRKETQYF.

The rearrangement joins TRBV19 to TRBJ1-2, with no clear D. Trimming shortened V by 7 bases and J by 5 bases, and 14 bases separated the two germline ends. The CDR3 is 13 amino acids. CDR1 and CDR2 (germline): LNHDA, SQIVND (reference sequence). In DNA form, the CDR3 reads TGTGCCAGTAATCCCCGGTCGGGATATGGCTACACCTTC. Protein: CASNPRSGYGYTF. Full variable domain (remainder filled in from reference TRBV19 and TRBJ1-2): DGGITQSPKYLFRKEGQNVTLSCEQNLNHDAMYWYRQDPGQGLRLIYYSQIVNDFQKGDIAEGYSVSREKKESFPLTVTSAQKNPTAFYLCASNPRSGYGYTFGSGTRLTVV.

This clone was observed a handful of times. CDR3 region: CASSLLGVGITGELFF. The CDR3 DNA is TGCGCCAGCAGCTTGTTAGGGGTAGGAATCACCGGGGAGCTGTTTTTT. The gene calls are TRBV5-1 and TRBJ2-2; a possible D gene is TRBD1 (5 bases). V dropped 1 base and J dropped 4 bases, with 14 bases sitting between them. Germline V CDR1 and CDR2: SGHRS, YFSETQ. The CDR3 contains 16 residues.

The chain recombines TRBV11-2 with TRBJ1-4; D gene ambiguous. The CDR3 sequence is 14 residues long. V lost 3 bases and J lost 3, with 8 bases in between. CDR1 and CDR2 (germline): SGHAT, FQNNGV. CDR3: CASSFGSANEKLFF. The CDR3 DNA sequence: TGTGCCAGCAGCTTCGGGTCGGCTAATGAAAAACTGTTTTTT.

V and J are TRBV7-3 and TRBJ2-7; 8 bases line up with TRBD1. The V gene end was trimmed by 5 bases and the J gene end by 5 bases; junction bases not matched to a gene: 11. This CDR3 contains 15 residues. Germline V gene lookup returns CDR1 SGHTA and CDR2 FQGTGA. The CDR3 DNA reads TGTGCCAGCAGCCTGACAGGGGACGAATTCCACGAGCAGTACTTC. It translates to CASSLTGDEFHEQYF.

The chain couples TRBV29-1 to TRBJ2-3; perhaps TRBD2 as D (7 bases). The CDR3 is 16 amino acids. V was shortened by 6 bases and J by 4 bases, with 23 bases between the two germline ends. From germline, CDR1 is SQVTM and CDR2 ANQGSEA. The chain's CDR3 is CSVRGGGAGGADTQYF. CDR3 nucleotides: TGCAGCGTGCGTGGTGGGGGGGCGGGTGGCGCAGATACGCAGTATTTT.

The CDR3 loop is CASSLTSSGELFF. DNA for the CDR3: TGCGCCAGCAGCCTGACTAGCTCCGGGGAGCTGTTTTTT. The chain carries TRBV10-2 and TRBJ2-2; TRBD2 agrees at 7 bases. The CDR3 covers 13 residues. V trimming: 6 bases; J trimming: 6 bases; junction bases outside the gene matches: 4. Germline CDR1 is WSHSY and CDR2 is SAAADI.

This clone was seen only a few times. The rearrangement uses TRBV6-5 and TRBJ1-1; the D is unclear. Per the germline V gene, CDR1 is MNHEY and CDR2 is SVGAGI. The CDR3 has 13 residues. Trimming shortened V by 2 bases and J by 6 bases, and 10 bases separated the two germline ends. The CDR3 here is CASSYARGSEAFF. CDR3 bases: TGTGCCAGCAGTTACGCCCGGGGATCTGAAGCTTTCTTT.

This clone was seen only once. The rearrangement links TRBV7-8 to TRBJ2-7; a weak D match, TRBD1 (6 bases). Trimming pared 4 bases from V and 4 bases from J, leaving 20 bases between. This CDR3 region has 16 residues. Germline V CDR1 and CDR2: SGHVS, FQNEAQ. CDR3 region: CASSWSTGSLGYEQYF. The CDR3 nucleotides read TGTGCCAGCAGCTGGTCAACAGGGTCTTTGGGGTACGAGCAGTACTTC.